These 5 T cell receptor beta chains were sequenced from one sample in a study of blood T cell repertoires in COVID-19 (dated by TCRdb to 2019 to 2021). Libraries were constructed by the immunoSEQ multiplex PCR assay. TCRdb retrieved this table from immuneACCESS and kept in-frame rearrangements only. Not all clones are present; in checked studies, unresolved V genes account for under half, and no reason is known for the remainder. This sample lists around 180,000 clones; approximately 77% were detected once. In total, the top ten clones hold over 9.5% of the sample. Sequencing was performed on peripheral blood. All receptors derive from a woman older than 75 with active or convalescent COVID-19.

V gene TRBV15 combines with J gene TRBJ2-2; 11 bases fit TRBD1. Germline V gives CDR1 LNHNV, CDR2 YYDKDF (reference sequence). J was trimmed by 7 bases and V by 3 bases; bases with no gene match: 13. CDR3 length: 18 amino acids. The CDR3 reads CATSSTGQGAIKDGELFF. The DNA for the CDR3 is TGTGCCACCAGCAGTACCGGACAGGGGGCGATCAAGGACGGGGAGCTGTTTTTT.

The chain employs TRBV6-1 and TRBJ2-1; D remains unclear. The CDR3 contains 15 residues. V was trimmed by 1 base and J by 6 bases, leaving 13 bases between them. Germline lookup yields CDR1 MNHNS and CDR2 SASEGT. The CDR3 region is CASSEGSSRTNEQFF. The CDR3 DNA reads TGTGCCAGCAGTGAAGGATCTTCCAGAACCAATGAGCAGTTCTTC.

V gene TRBV9 combines with J gene TRBJ2-6; 11 bases are shared with TRBD1. The CDR3 has 19 residues. The V and J ends lost 4 bases and 1 base, in that order; junction bases with no gene match: 10. CDR1 and CDR2 (germline): SGDLS, YYNGEE. CDR3 protein: CASSLRTGGYLSGANVLTF. CDR3 in DNA: TGTGCCAGCAGCTTAAGGACAGGGGGCTACCTTTCTGGGGCCAACGTCCTGACTTTC. Supplemented by reference TRBV9 and TRBJ2-6, the full variable domain reads DSGVTQTPKHLITATGQRVTLRCSPRSGDLSVYWYQQSLDQGLQFLIQYYNGEERAKGNILERFSAQQFPDLHSELNLSSLELGDSALYFCASSLRTGGYLSGANVLTFGAGSRLTVL.

This sequence joins TRBV29-1 and TRBJ2-3, with 9 bases fitting TRBD2. Germline CDR1 SQVTM, CDR2 ANQGSEA. Trimming removed 5 bases from V and 2 bases from J; junction bases left unmatched: 11. The CDR3 length is 16 residues. The CDR3 DNA reads as TGCAGCGTTACCTCGGGAGCGGGAGGCCCCACAGATACGCAGTATTTT. Translation: CSVTSGAGGPTDTQYF.

This chain links TRBV5-8 with TRBJ2-1; 10 nucleotides agree with TRBD2. J gave up 6 bases and V 1 base, and 4 bases lay outside the gene matches. The CDR3 sequence is 15 residues long. The germline V gene has CDR1 SGHTS and CDR2 YDEGEE. Here the CDR3 DNA reads TGTGCCAGCAGCTTGAGAGGACTAGCGGCCAATGAGCAGTTCTTC. Encoded protein: CASSLRGLAANEQFF.